Following are 15 T cell receptor beta chains from one sample sequenced in a study of shared clonotypes between healthy human individuals. The method was immunoSEQ multiplex PCR; TCRdb's version includes in-frame clones alone and lacks a portion of them. This sample carries just over 2,000,000 clones, 85% to 95% of them seen once, and the ten largest clones take roughly 0.13%. The sample was naive CD4+ T cells sorted from blood. The subset is: CD45RA+ positively selected. The receptors originated from a man between 18 and 29 years old in good health.

The V call is TRBV6-1, the J call TRBJ1-1; no definite D call. CDR3 length equals 14 residues. Germline assignment: CDR1 MNHNS and CDR2 SASEGT. V was trimmed by 2 bases and J by 2 bases, leaving 9 bases between them. CDR3 DNA sequence: TGTGCCAGCAGTGAAACGAGGGTTAACACTGAAGCTTTCTTT. Its protein product is CASSETRVNTEAFF.

CDR3 nucleotide sequence: TGCGCCAGCAGTGAAAAGCGGGAGGGCCTGTCCCCCAACGAGCAGTACTTC. It yields the protein CASSEKREGLSPNEQYF. The V gene is TRBV10-1, the J gene TRBJ2-7, with TRBD2 identical over 10 bases. This CDR3 spans 17 amino acids. Losses at the gene ends were 3 bases for V and 5 bases for J; bases not matched to a gene: 13. Germline V gene data show CDR1 as WNHNN and CDR2 as SYGVQD (reference sequence).

V usage is TRBV9 and J usage is TRBJ2-7; TRBD2 aligns across 11 bases. J lost 2 bases, V lost 0 bases, and 4 bases had no gene match. Germline CDR1 is SGDLS and CDR2 is YYNGEE. The CDR3 is 16 amino acids. The DNA for the CDR3 is TGTGCCAGCAGCGTAGGTGGGACTAGCGGAACCTACGAGCAGTACTTC. Protein sequence: CASSVGGTSGTYEQYF.

This chain joins TRBV6-6 and TRBJ2-2; no clear D. The CDR3 is 13 residues long. V lost 5 bases, J lost 5 bases, and 9 bases lay in between. Germline V gene data show CDR1 as MNHNY and CDR2 as SVGAGI (reference sequence). CDR3 bases: TGTGCCAGCAGTCCTAGGCCGACCGGGGAGCTGTTTTTT. Residues: CASSPRPTGELFF.

The gene calls are TRBV7-9 and TRBJ2-7, with TRBD2 identical over 9 bases. There are 14 residues in the CDR3. After removal of 3 bases from V and 4 bases from J, the junction contained 4 bases not matched to a gene. Germline CDR1 is SEHNR and CDR2 is FQNEAQ (reference sequence). The CDR3 region is CASSFGSGSYEQYF. CDR3 DNA sequence: TGTGCCAGCAGCTTCGGTAGCGGGAGTTACGAGCAGTACTTC.

The chain couples TRBV5-6 to TRBJ2-5; either TRBD1 or TRBD2 may supply D (5 bases each). Trimming removed 2 bases at V and 5 bases at J, with 10 bases between. Per germline, CDR1 SGHDT and CDR2 YYEEEE. CDR3 length: 13 amino acids. The CDR3 region has the DNA TGTGCCAGCAGCTTTGCAGGGAGTGAGACCCAGTACTTC. This translates into CASSFAGSETQYF.

This chain connects TRBV19 to TRBJ1-6; TRBD1 matches at 11 bases. The V gene end was trimmed by 5 bases and the J gene end by 8 bases; junction bases not matched to a gene: 8. The germline gives CDR1 LNHDA, CDR2 SQIVND (reference sequence). The CDR3 runs 16 residues. CDR3 region: CASSERDRGMYSPLHF. In nucleotides, the CDR3 is TGTGCCAGTAGTGAACGGGACAGGGGGATGTATTCACCCCTCCACTTT.

The chain recombines TRBV2 with TRBJ1-4, with TRBD1 matching over 11 bases. The length of the CDR3 is 15 residues. Germline CDR1 SNHLY, CDR2 FYNNEI. This chain's CDR3 is CASFRDRGGSEKLFF. The CDR3 nucleotides read TGTGCTTCGTTTAGGGACAGGGGGGGAAGTGAAAAACTGTTTTTT.

As to this clone: The same CDR3 can be traced to other DNA sequences in this sample. The V and J genes are TRBV10-1 and TRBJ2-2, with D perhaps matching TRBD1 or TRBD2 (5 bases each). Trimming shortened V by 8 bases and J by 2 bases, and 6 bases separated the two germline ends. Germline loops: CDR1 WNHNN, CDR2 SYGVQD (reference sequence). CDR3 length: 12 amino acids. CDR3 protein: CASGGNTGELFF. DNA for the CDR3: TGCGCCAGCGGGGGAAACACCGGGGAGCTGTTTTTT.

This sequence joins TRBV7-8 and TRBJ1-4; no clear D gene. Between the trimmed V and J ends, which lost 5 bases and 8 bases, there was a span of 18 bases. The CDR3 sequence is 15 residues long. Germline values: CDR1 SGHVS, CDR2 FQNEAQ. CDR3: CASSPETADGEKLFF. The CDR3, as DNA: TGTGCCAGCAGCCCCGAGACCGCTGATGGGGAAAAACTGTTTTTT.

V is TRBV9 and J is TRBJ2-2; D perhaps matches TRBD2 (6 bases). Looked up from germline, CDR1 is SGDLS and CDR2 is YYNGEE. With 0 bases removed from V and 1 base from J, the gap between germline ends came to 13 bases. The CDR3 runs 17 residues. CDR3 loop: CASSVVGASVNTGELFF. The CDR3 coding sequence is TGTGCCAGCAGCGTAGTGGGTGCTAGCGTGAACACCGGGGAGCTGTTTTTT. The full variable domain, rest sourced from reference TRBV9 and TRBJ2-2, is DSGVTQTPKHLITATGQRVTLRCSPRSGDLSVYWYQQSLDQGLQFLIQYYNGEERAKGNILERFSAQQFPDLHSELNLSSLELGDSALYFCASSVVGASVNTGELFFGEGSRLTVL.

On this clone itself: In the same sample, other DNA sequences code for this CDR3. The J gene is TRBJ1-5, the V gene TRBV30, with TRBD1 identical over 7 bases. V lost 3 bases to trimming and J lost 3 bases; unmatched junction nucleotides: 5. This CDR3 comprises 14 residues. Germline V CDR1 and CDR2: GTSNPN, SVGIG (reference sequence). The CDR3 region has the DNA TGTGCCTGGAGGGGACAGAATTCCAATCAGCCCCAGCATTTT. Residues: CAWRGQNSNQPQHF.

J is TRBJ1-6 and V is TRBV28; D unclear. This CDR3 region has 15 residues. The germline V and J ends were trimmed by 6 bases and 5 bases, with 14 bases remaining between them. Germline loops: CDR1 MDHEN, CDR2 SYDVKM. Here the CDR3 DNA reads TGTGCCAGCAGATCCGGCGGGTCCAATAATTCACCCCTCCACTTT. Amino acids: CASRSGGSNNSPLHF.

This chain connects TRBV7-2 to TRBJ2-7; possibly TRBD2 for D (5 bases). Between the trimmed V and J ends, which lost 5 bases and 2 bases, there was a span of 13 bases. Per the germline V gene, CDR1 is SGHTA and CDR2 is FQGNSA. The CDR3 has 14 residues. The CDR3 spells CASSPLPGTYEQYF. The CDR3 nucleotides are TGTGCCAGCAGCCCCCTCCCGGGGACCTACGAGCAGTACTTC.

The chain has TRBV6-1 and TRBJ2-3, with D perhaps TRBD2 (7 bases). V was cut by 2 bases and J by 4 bases, with 13 bases left in between. Germline values: CDR1 MNHNS, CDR2 SASEGT. The length of the CDR3 is 15 residues. The DNA of the CDR3 is TGTGCCAGCAGTGAAATTTGGGGGGGCGCAGATACGCAGTATTTT. The encoded protein is CASSEIWGGADTQYF.